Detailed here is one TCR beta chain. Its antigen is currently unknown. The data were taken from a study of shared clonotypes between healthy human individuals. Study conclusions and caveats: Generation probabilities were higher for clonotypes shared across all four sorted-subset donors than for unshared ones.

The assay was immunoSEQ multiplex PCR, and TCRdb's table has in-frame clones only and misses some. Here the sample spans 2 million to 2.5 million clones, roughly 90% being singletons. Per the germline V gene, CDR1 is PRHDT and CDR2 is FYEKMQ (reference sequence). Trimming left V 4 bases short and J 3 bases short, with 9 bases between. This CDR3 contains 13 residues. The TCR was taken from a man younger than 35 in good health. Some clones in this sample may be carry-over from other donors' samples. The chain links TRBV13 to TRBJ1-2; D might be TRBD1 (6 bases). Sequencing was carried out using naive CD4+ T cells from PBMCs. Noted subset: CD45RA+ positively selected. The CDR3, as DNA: TGTGCCAGCAGCTCAAAGGGGGACTATGGCTACACCTTC. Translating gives CASSSKGDYGYTF.